This note documents a single TCR beta chain sequence. Its antigen remains unknown. It was through 5'RACE template switching that TCR cDNA was made, with a universal primer site and UMIs added. TCRdb recomputed calls from the 5' RACE reads with MiXCR, one row per CDR3 protein. The data show 300,000 to 350,000 distinct CDR3 sequences, roughly 4.3% seen once. The data are from a study of T cells after yellow fever vaccination. Study details: Fractions low in cell number were prepared with SMART-Seq v4 Ultra Low Input.

General study results and limits: Sorted repertoires could include abundant contaminating clonotypes from bulk cells. Post-booster reappearance was seen for most primary-vaccination clones (around 96% CD4, 85% to 90% CD8).

The CDR3 has 15 residues. CDR1 SGHNT and CDR2 YYREEE come from the germline V gene (reference sequence). Between the trimmed V and J ends, which lost 4 bases and 0 bases, there was a span of 13 bases. The sequencing here drew on PBMCs, taken 15 days after the yellow fever booster vaccination. The chain joins TRBV5-4 to TRBJ2-5; D may match TRBD1 or TRBD2 (5 bases each). The clonotype was recovered from a man younger than 35 who received the YFV17D yellow fever vaccine. CDR3 loop: CASSGGVSNQETQYF. The CDR3, as DNA: TGTGCCAGCAGCGGGGGAGTCTCTAACCAAGAGACCCAGTACTTC.